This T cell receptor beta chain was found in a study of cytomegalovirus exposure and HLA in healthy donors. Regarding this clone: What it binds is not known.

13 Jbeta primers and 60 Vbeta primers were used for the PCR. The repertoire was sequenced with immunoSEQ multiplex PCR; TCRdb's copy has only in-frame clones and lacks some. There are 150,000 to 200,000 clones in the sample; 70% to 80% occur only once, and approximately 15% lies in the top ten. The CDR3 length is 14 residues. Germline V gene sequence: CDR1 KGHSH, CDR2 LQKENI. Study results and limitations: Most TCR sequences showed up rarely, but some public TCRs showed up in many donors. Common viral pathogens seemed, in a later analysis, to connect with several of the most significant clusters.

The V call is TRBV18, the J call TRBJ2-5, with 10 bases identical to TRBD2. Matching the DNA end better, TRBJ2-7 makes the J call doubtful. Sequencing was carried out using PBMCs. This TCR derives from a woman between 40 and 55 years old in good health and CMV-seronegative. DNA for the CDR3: TGTGCCAGCTCCCTCAGCGGGGGGGCCTACGAGCAGTACTTC. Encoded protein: CASSLSGGAYEQYF.